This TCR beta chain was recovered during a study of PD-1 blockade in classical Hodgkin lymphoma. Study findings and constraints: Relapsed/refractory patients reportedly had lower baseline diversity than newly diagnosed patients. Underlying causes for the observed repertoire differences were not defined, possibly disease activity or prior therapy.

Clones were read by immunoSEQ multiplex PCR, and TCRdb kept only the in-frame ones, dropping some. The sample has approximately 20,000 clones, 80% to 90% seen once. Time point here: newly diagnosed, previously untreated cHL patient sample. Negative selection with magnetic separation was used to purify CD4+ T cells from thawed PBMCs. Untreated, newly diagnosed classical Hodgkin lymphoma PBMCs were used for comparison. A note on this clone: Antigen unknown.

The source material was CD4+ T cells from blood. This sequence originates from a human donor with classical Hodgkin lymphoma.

Written as DNA, the CDR3 is TGTGCCAGCAGTCCGGGGGTCGAGCAGTACTTC. Protein product: CASSPGVEQYF. The genes are TRBV30 and TRBJ2-7; tentative D call: TRBD2 (6 bases). The V and J ends lost 8 bases and 6 bases respectively, with 14 bases between them. Germline-derived CDR1 and CDR2 are GTSNPN and SVGIG (reference sequence). This CDR3 is built from 11 residues.